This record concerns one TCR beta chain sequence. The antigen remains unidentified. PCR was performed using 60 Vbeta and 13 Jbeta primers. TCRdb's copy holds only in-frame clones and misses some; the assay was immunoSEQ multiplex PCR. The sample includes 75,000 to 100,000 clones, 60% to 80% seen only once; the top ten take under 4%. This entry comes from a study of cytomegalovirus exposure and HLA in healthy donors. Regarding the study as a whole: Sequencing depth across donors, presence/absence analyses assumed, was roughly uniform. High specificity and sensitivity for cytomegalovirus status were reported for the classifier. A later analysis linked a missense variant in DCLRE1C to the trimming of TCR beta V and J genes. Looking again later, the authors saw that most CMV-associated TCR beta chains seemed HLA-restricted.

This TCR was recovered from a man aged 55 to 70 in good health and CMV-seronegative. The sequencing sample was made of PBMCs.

CDR3 nucleotide sequence: TGTGCCAGCAGCTTAGTAGCGGTTCTAGATACGCAGTATTTT. The encoded protein is CASSLVAVLDTQYF. The chain carries TRBV7-2 and TRBJ2-3; perhaps TRBD2 as D (6 bases). The CDR3 covers 14 residues. CDR1 is SGHTA, CDR2 FQGNSA, per germline. V was pared by 1 base and J by 5 bases, with 10 bases between. Looking up the rest from reference TRBV7-2 and TRBJ2-3 gives the full variable domain: GAGVSQSPSNKVTEKGKDVELRCDPISGHTALYWYRQSLGQGLEFLIYFQGNSAPDKSGLPSDRFSAERTGGSVSTLTIQRTQQEDSAVYLCASSLVAVLDTQYFGPGTRLTVL.